The rows below give T cell receptor beta chains drawn from one sample of a study of CD8 T cells in ankylosing spondylitis. Each CDR3 protein gets one entry after TCRdb re-called the 5' RACE reads with MiXCR. Seen here are over 450,000 distinct CDR3 sequences, roughly 13% observed once, and the top ten hold 6.5% to 7%. Source material: blood, either unsorted or a sorted T cell fraction (not recorded which). The receptors originated from a male donor with ankylosing spondylitis. The CDR3 runs from the conserved cysteine through the conserved F or W. A D gene is named only where the DNA matches it firmly. Clone size is stated in some rows and not others, as once, few, many or a class when expanded.

16,NA,TRBV7-8,TRBJ1-1,NA,TGTGCCAGCAGCTCCTACAGATTTGGTGGGAACACTGAAGCTTTCTTT,CASSSYRFGGNTEAFF
12,NA,TRBV7-8,TRBJ2-2,NA,TGTGCCACCCCCTCCTCGGGCGGGGAGCTGTTTTTT,CATPSSGGELFF
14,NA,TRBV12-3/TRBV12-4,TRBJ2-1,many,TGTGCCAGCAGCACCGGGACTTCCTACAATGAGCAGTTCTTC,CASSTGTSYNEQFF
12,NA,TRBV3-1,TRBJ1-2,few,TGTGCCAGCAGCCAAGATTCGGGGGGCTACACCTTC,CASSQDSGGYTF
19,TRBD1,TRBV15,TRBJ1-5,NA,TGTGCCACCAGCAGGGAGAAAACAGGGGAGGCTTGGAGCAATCAGCCCCAGCATTTT,CATSREKTGEAWSNQPQHF
16,TRBD2,TRBV7-2,TRBJ2-1,NA,TGTGCCAGCAGCTTCACGCCGGGACTAGGGGGCAATGAGCAGTTCTTC,CASSFTPGLGGNEQFF
15,TRBD1,TRBV11-3,TRBJ1-6,NA,TGTGCCAGCAGCTTATACCGGGACAGGGAGTCACCCCTCCACTTT,CASSLYRDRESPLHF
14,NA,TRBV5-1,TRBJ1-2,NA,TGCGCCAGCGAAGCTGGGCAGGGGACGGTTGGCTACACCTTC,CASEAGQGTVGYTF
11,NA,TRBV29-1,TRBJ1-3,many,TGCAGCGTCTACTCTGGAAACACCATATATTTT,CSVYSGNTIYF
18,TRBD2,TRBV3-1,TRBJ2-2,few,TGTGCCAGCAGCTCGGGACTAGCGGGAGGGGCGAACACCGGGGAGCTGTTTTTT,CASSSGLAGGANTGELFF
15,NA,TRBV15,TRBJ1-4,few,TGTGCCACCAGCAGAGCGGCCAGCTATAATGAAAAACTGTTTTTT,CATSRAASYNEKLFF
15,NA,TRBV24-1,TRBJ2-3,once,TGTGCCACCAGTTCCGCCTCAGGGGAAACAGATACGCAGTATTTT,CATSSASGETDTQYF
14,NA,TRBV5-1,TRBJ1-2,few,TGCGCCAGCAGCTTGTTGGGGGGGTCGGATGGCTACACCTTC,CASSLLGGSDGYTF
13,NA,TRBV29-1,TRBJ1-3,NA,TGCAGCGGCCGGGGGCAGGGAAGAAACACCATATATTTT,CSGRGQGRNTIYF
14,NA,TRBV29-1,TRBJ2-3,NA,TGCAGCGCCGGTATTGCAGCTAGCACAGATACGCAGTATTTT,CSAGIAASTDTQYF
20,TRBD1,TRBV27,TRBJ1-1,few,TGTGCCAGCAGTTTATCCCCAATAATTGCAGGGGGCGAGGTGAACACTGAAGCTTTCTTT,CASSLSPIIAGGEVNTEAFF
13,NA,TRBV7-2,TRBJ2-1,few,TGTGCCAGCAGCAAGGACGGGGACGGTGAGCAGTTCTTC,CASSKDGDGEQFF
15,NA,TRBV7-2,TRBJ2-1,many,TGTGCCAGCAGCCCCCAGGCGACTAGTATATATGAGCAGTTCTTC,CASSPQATSIYEQFF
13,NA,TRBV12-3/TRBV12-4,TRBJ2-2,many,TGTGCCAGCAGTTTAAGGGGCTCCGGGGAGCTGTTTTTT,CASSLRGSGELFF
15,NA,TRBV15,TRBJ2-3,NA,TGTGCCACCAGCAGAGACCGGGGGAGCGGGGATACGCAGTATTTT,CATSRDRGSGDTQYF
12,NA,TRBV29-1,TRBJ1-2,few,TGCAGCGCCGACAGCCAAGTCTATGGCTACACCTTC,CSADSQVYGYTF
15,NA,TRBV7-2,TRBJ2-7,NA,TGTGCCAGCAGCTTAATCCCGCGACAGGCCGGCGAGCAGTACTTC,CASSLIPRQAGEQYF
13,NA,TRBV12-3/TRBV12-4,TRBJ1-1,NA,TGTGCCAGCAGTTTAGGTAGCCTTACTGAAGCTTTCTTT,CASSLGSLTEAFF
14,NA,TRBV6-1,TRBJ1-5,few,TGTGCCAGCAGAATTGACGGATTCAATCAGCCCCAGCATTTT,CASRIDGFNQPQHF
14,TRBD2,TRBV18,TRBJ2-5,many,TGTGCCAGCTCGCCGACTAGCGGGGGAGAGACCCAGTACTTC,CASSPTSGGETQYF
15,NA,TRBV27,TRBJ2-1,few,TGTGCCAGCAGAATTACAGGGTCAGTTGGCGATGAGCAGTTCTTC,CASRITGSVGDEQFF
11,TRBD1,TRBV29-1,TRBJ1-1,NA,TGCAGCGTTGGGACAGGGACTGGGGCTTTCTTT,CSVGTGTGAFF
15,TRBD2,TRBV10-1,TRBJ2-1,NA,TGCGCCAGTAGCTCCTCGGGAGGGCCATGGAATGAGCAGTTCTTC,CASSSSGGPWNEQFF
18,TRBD1,TRBV20-1,TRBJ2-3,NA,TGCAGTGCCACCGGGACAGGGGGGAGAGGAGGTCCTACAGATACGCAGTATTTT,CSATGTGGRGGPTDTQYF
15,TRBD2,TRBV3-1,TRBJ2-1,few,TGTGCCAGCAGCCAATCTAGCGGACAATACAATGAGCAGTTCTTC,CASSQSSGQYNEQFF
15,TRBD2,TRBV5-1,TRBJ2-7,few,TGCGCCAGCAGCTTCGCGGGAGGGCCCTCGTACGAGCAGTACTTC,CASSFAGGPSYEQYF
12,NA,TRBV12-3/TRBV12-4,TRBJ2-2,many,TGTGCCAGCAGTTGGGGCAGGTTAAGGCTGTTTTTT,CASSWGRLRLFF
17,TRBD2,TRBV11-3,TRBJ2-3,few,TGTGCCAGCAGCTTACACGGGACTAGCGGGAGGGCAGATACGCAGTATTTT,CASSLHGTSGRADTQYF
18,TRBD2,TRBV2,TRBJ2-3,few,TGTGCCAGCAGTAGTCCCGGGACTAGCGGGAGATTGGTGGATACGCAGTATTTT,CASSSPGTSGRLVDTQYF
14,NA,TRBV12-3/TRBV12-4,TRBJ2-7,few,TGTGCCAGCAGCCACAGGCAACCGAGAGGGGAGCAGTACTTC,CASSHRQPRGEQYF
16,TRBD2,TRBV20-1,TRBJ2-1,NA,TGCAGTGCTAACCGACTAGCCCCGGGGTCCTACAATGAGCAGTTCTTC,CSANRLAPGSYNEQFF
14,TRBD1,TRBV5-1,TRBJ1-1,NA,TGCGCCAGCAGTACCGGGACAGGGGGCACTGAAGCTTTCTTT,CASSTGTGGTEAFF
14,NA,TRBV20-1,TRBJ2-7,NA,TGCAGTGCTAGGACAGGGAGGTCACTTAGCAAGCAGTACTTC,CSARTGRSLSKQYF
12,NA,TRBV5-1,TRBJ2-1,NA,TGCGCCAGCAGCTTAGAGCGGTATGAGCAGTTCTTC,CASSLERYEQFF
14,TRBD2,TRBV11-2,TRBJ2-1,NA,TGTGCCAGCAGTTTAGGGACTATAGACAATGAGCAGTTCTTC,CASSLGTIDNEQFF
17,NA,TRBV14,TRBJ2-1,NA,TGTGCCAGCAGCCCCCCCTCTAGAGGCGCCTTAGGGAATGAGCAGTTCTTC,CASSPPSRGALGNEQFF
14,TRBD1,TRBV5-6,TRBJ1-1,many,TGTGCCAGCAGCTTCAACAGGGGGCAAGCTGAAGCTTTCTTT,CASSFNRGQAEAFF
15,NA,TRBV5-1,TRBJ2-3,many,TGCGCCAGCAGCTTGGAGAGGGGGATCTCAGATACGCAGTATTTT,CASSLERGISDTQYF
14,NA,TRBV20-1,TRBJ1-2,NA,TGCAGTGCTTCCACCCGGGACCCACCCAGTGGCTACACCTTC,CSASTRDPPSGYTF
16,TRBD2,TRBV24-1,TRBJ2-2,many,TGTGCCACCGGGAAGACTAGCGGGAGGGGGACCGGGGAGCTGTTTTTT,CATGKTSGRGTGELFF
14,NA,TRBV11-2,TRBJ2-7,NA,TGTGCCAGCAGCCCTAAGGACTGGGGCAGGGAGCAGTACTTC,CASSPKDWGREQYF
16,NA,TRBV7-2,TRBJ1-1,NA,TGTGCCAGCAGCTTAGGGGGTACAGGCGTTAACACTGAAGCTTTCTTT,CASSLGGTGVNTEAFF
15,NA,TRBV7-2,TRBJ2-3,NA,TGTGCCAGCAGCTTAAAGGGGACTAGCACAGATACGCAGTATTTT,CASSLKGTSTDTQYF
15,NA,TRBV20-1,TRBJ2-7,few,TGCAGTGCTAGAGATCCGGGGCGGGCCCCCTACGAGCAGTACTTC,CSARDPGRAPYEQYF
14,TRBD2,TRBV18,TRBJ2-2,many,TGTGCCAGCTCAGGACTAGCGAACACCGGGGAGCTGTTTTTT,CASSGLANTGELFF
15,TRBD2,TRBV2,TRBJ2-1,NA,TGTGCCAGCAGGGGAACTAGCGGGAGATTTAATGAGCAGTTCTTC,CASRGTSGRFNEQFF
15,NA,TRBV11-2,TRBJ2-2,few,TGTGCCAGCAGCGCCGTCCCCGGGAACACCGGGGAGCTGTTTTTT,CASSAVPGNTGELFF